This T cell receptor beta chain was captured in a study of blood T cell repertoires in COVID-19. Study at large: PBMCs, B-cell-depleted T cells, or T cells were the source of the cDNA or gDNA that made up the material.

The trim removed 5 bases at V and 2 bases at J, leaving 18 bases unmatched. There are 21 residues in the CDR3. The V gene's germline CDR1 is MNHNY and CDR2 SVGAGI (reference sequence). Measured with immunoSEQ multiplex PCR; TCRdb has only the in-frame clones, and not every one. The sample records tens of thousands of clones, roughly 84% being singletons. The sequence was obtained from an older woman with acute or convalescent COVID-19. Sample: peripheral blood. The V call is TRBV6-6, the J call TRBJ2-6; 10 bases are shared with TRBD1. This CDR3 reads CASSPFRQGASKPTGANVLTF. The DNA for the CDR3 is TGTGCCAGCAGTCCCTTTCGACAGGGGGCGTCGAAACCTACTGGGGCCAACGTCCTGACTTTC.